These 9 T cell receptor beta chains originate from one sample sequenced in a study of breast tumors, draining lymph nodes, adjacent tissues. Using its own MiXCR run on the multiplex PCR reads, TCRdb lists one record per CDR3 protein. The data show 150,000 to 200,000 distinct CDR3 sequences, around 35% seen once. Samples came from axillary lymph nodes draining the breast cancer. Material: axillary lymph node tissue. These receptors came from a female donor with breast cancer. Some clones in this sample may be carry-over from other donors' samples.

This clonotype was observed at least ten times. The J gene is TRBJ2-1, the V gene TRBV13, with 10 bases identical to TRBD2. The CDR3 sequence is 14 residues long. The V segment lost 8 bases and the J segment 4 bases; nucleotides outside the gene matches: 5. CDR1 is PRHDT, CDR2 FYEKMQ, per germline (reference sequence). The CDR3 DNA follows: TGTGCCAGCCTTCTAGCGGGAGTTTACAATGAGCAGTTCTTC. It is translated as CASLLAGVYNEQFF.

This clonotype has ten or more counts. This chain joins TRBV29-1 and TRBJ1-2; weak D call: TRBD1 (6 bases). Looked up from germline, CDR1 is SQVTM and CDR2 is ANQGSEA. Trimming removed 7 bases at V and 5 bases at J, with 8 bases between. The CDR3 is 10 residues long. CDR3 region: CSATGYGYTF. Here the CDR3 DNA reads TGCAGCGCAACAGGGTATGGCTACACCTTC.

The rearrangement joins TRBV27 to TRBJ2-1; D is uncertain. The CDR3 sequence is 16 residues long. The V end was cut by 9 bases, the J end by 0 bases, with 18 bases between. CDR1 is MNHEY, CDR2 SMNVEV, per germline (reference sequence). The CDR3 loop reads CASSVAKTPSYNEQFF. CDR3 nucleotide sequence: TGTGCCAGTTCCGTGGCCAAAACTCCCTCCTACAATGAGCAGTTCTTC.

The chain carries TRBV6-1 and TRBJ1-5; TRBD1 is a possible D gene (6 bases). Per germline, CDR1 MNHNS and CDR2 SASEGT. Trimming removed 9 bases at V and 3 bases at J, with 9 bases between. The CDR3 extends over 12 amino acids. CDR3 nucleotide sequence: TGTGCCAGTACAGGGTACAATCAGCCCCAGCATTTT. It codes for CASTGYNQPQHF.

The table lists this clonotype with many counts. The genes are TRBV7-9 and TRBJ2-1; D is uncertain. Trimming cost V 1 base and J 8 bases, with 9 bases left between them. The germline gives CDR1 SEHNR, CDR2 FQNEAQ (reference sequence). CDR3 length equals 13 residues. The CDR3 region has the DNA TGTGCCAGCAGCTTAGAGCTGCCCGATGAGCAGTTCTTC. Its protein product is CASSLELPDEQFF.

This clonotype was counted once. The CDR3 does not close with the conserved phenylalanine or tryptophan, likely indicating a read error. No DNA is shown, since the ends of the CDR3 on it are uncertain; the CDR3 is the one TCRdb lists. This sequence joins TRBV20-1 and TRBJ2-7; no check of the table's D call, TRBD1, against the DNA was made. From germline, CDR1 is DFQATT and CDR2 SNEGSKA (reference sequence). Ends included, the CDR3 has 9 residues. The CDR3 loop reads CSARGQGNT.

The chain joins TRBV27 to TRBJ1-1, with D possibly TRBD1 on 5 matching bases. V lost 3 bases, J lost 3 bases, and 11 bases lay in between. The germline CDR1 and CDR2 sequences are MNHEY and SMNVEV (reference sequence). The CDR3 runs 14 residues. CDR3 sequence (DNA): TGTGCCAGCAGTTTTCAGGGTCCTTACACTGAAGCTTTCTTT. Amino acid sequence: CASSFQGPYTEAFF.

This clonotype was picked up many times. V and J are TRBV28 and TRBJ2-7, with 10 bases matching TRBD1. Germline V gives CDR1 MDHEN, CDR2 SYDVKM. This CDR3 contains 12 residues. With V trimmed by 6 bases and J by 6 bases, 2 bases remained unmatched. The CDR3 sequence is CASRTGGSEQYF. In nucleotides, the CDR3 is TGTGCCAGCAGGACAGGGGGCAGCGAGCAGTACTTC.

V usage is TRBV20-1 and J usage is TRBJ2-5; D is possibly TRBD1 (6 bases). Germline CDR1 and CDR2: DFQATT and SNEGSKA (reference sequence). V was cut by 5 bases and J by 1 base, with 14 bases left in between. This CDR3 region has 14 residues. CDR3: CSAGRGMGQETQYF. Here the CDR3 DNA reads TGCAGTGCTGGCAGGGGCATGGGCCAAGAGACCCAGTACTTC.